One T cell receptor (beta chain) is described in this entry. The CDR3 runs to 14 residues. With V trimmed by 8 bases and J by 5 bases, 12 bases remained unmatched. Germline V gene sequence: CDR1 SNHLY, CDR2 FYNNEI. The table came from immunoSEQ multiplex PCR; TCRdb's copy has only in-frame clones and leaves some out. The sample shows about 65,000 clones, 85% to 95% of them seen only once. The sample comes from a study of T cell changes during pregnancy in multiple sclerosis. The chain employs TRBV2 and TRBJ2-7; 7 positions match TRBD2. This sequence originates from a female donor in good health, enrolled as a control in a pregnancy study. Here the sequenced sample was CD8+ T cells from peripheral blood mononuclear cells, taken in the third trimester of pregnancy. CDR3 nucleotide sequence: TGTGCCAGCTGCCAGGCGGGGGTTCGAAACGAGCAGTACTTC. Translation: CASCQAGVRNEQYF.